This TCR beta chain came from a study of blood T cell repertoires in COVID-19. Study at large: Donors in the United States, Italy and Spain gave samples during acute or convalescent COVID-19.

Clones were read by immunoSEQ multiplex PCR, and TCRdb kept only the in-frame ones, dropping some. The sample lists fewer than 250,000 clones; 75% to 85% were seen once. The CDR3 is made up of 13 amino acids. CDR1 and CDR2 from the germline V gene are SEHNR and FQNEAQ (reference sequence). V was clipped by 1 base and J by 6 bases, with 10 bases between them. This clone was counted a few times. The sample comprised PBMCs or T cells enriched from blood (not recorded which). The chain employs TRBV7-9 and TRBJ2-7; tentative D call: TRBD2 (5 bases). The TCR was taken from a woman aged 35 to 49 with acute COVID-19. CDR3 coding DNA: TGTGCCAGCAGCTTAGGCAGCGGTGGCGAGCAGTACTTC. Protein product: CASSLGSGGEQYF. The whole variable domain, remainder taken from reference TRBV7-9 and TRBJ2-7, is DTGVSQNPRHKITKRGQNVTFRCDPISEHNRLYWYRQTLGQGPEFLTYFQNEAQLEKSRLLSDRFSAERPKGSFSTLEIQRTEQGDSAMYLCASSLGSGGEQYFGPGTRLTVT.